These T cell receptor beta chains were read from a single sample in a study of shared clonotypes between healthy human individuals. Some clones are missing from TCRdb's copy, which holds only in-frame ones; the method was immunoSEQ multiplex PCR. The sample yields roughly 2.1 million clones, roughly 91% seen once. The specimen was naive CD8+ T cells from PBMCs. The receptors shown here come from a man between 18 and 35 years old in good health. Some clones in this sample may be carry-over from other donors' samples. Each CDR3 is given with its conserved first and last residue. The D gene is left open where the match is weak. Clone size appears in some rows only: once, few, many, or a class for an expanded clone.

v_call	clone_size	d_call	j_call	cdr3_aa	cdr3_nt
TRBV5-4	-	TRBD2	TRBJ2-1	CASSPPRLAGMYNEQFF	TGTGCCAGCAGCCCACCCCGGCTAGCGGGAATGTACAATGAGCAGTTCTTC
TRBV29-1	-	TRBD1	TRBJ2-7	CSVEVPHGGTGIYEQYF	TGCAGCGTTGAAGTGCCCCACGGGGGGACAGGGATATACGAGCAGTACTTC
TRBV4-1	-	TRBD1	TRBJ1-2	CASSQYIVQGANYGYTF	TGCGCCAGCAGCCAGTATATCGTGCAGGGGGCAAACTATGGCTACACCTTC
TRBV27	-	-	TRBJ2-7	CASSTSPDGRDEQYF	TGTGCCAGCAGTACCTCTCCGGACGGACGGGACGAGCAGTACTTC
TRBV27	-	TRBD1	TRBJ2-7	CASSFVQGAYEQYF	TGTGCCAGCAGTTTTGTGCAGGGGGCCTACGAGCAGTACTTC
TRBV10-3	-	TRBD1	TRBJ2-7	CAISERGRQGAYEQYF	TGTGCCATCAGTGAGCGGGGTCGACAGGGGGCCTACGAGCAGTACTTC
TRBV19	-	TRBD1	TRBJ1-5	CASNERGGQGADQPQHF	TGTGCCAGTAACGAGCGGGGGGGACAGGGGGCCGATCAGCCCCAGCATTTT
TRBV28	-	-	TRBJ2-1	CASSGRQRGYNEQFF	TGTGCCAGCAGCGGACGGCAGAGGGGCTACAATGAGCAGTTCTTC
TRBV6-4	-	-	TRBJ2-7	CASSDGTAIPEQYF	TGTGCCAGCAGTGACGGTACAGCCATCCCCGAGCAGTACTTC
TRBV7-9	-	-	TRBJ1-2	CASSSGLYGYTF	TGTGCCAGCAGTTCCGGCCTTTATGGCTACACCTTC
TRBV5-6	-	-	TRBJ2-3	CASSLKGTRTDTQYF	TGTGCCAGCAGCTTGAAGGGGACACGCACAGATACGCAGTATTTT
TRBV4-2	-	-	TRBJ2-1	CASSPLPGINEQFF	TGTGCCAGCAGCCCTCTCCCCGGGATCAATGAGCAGTTCTTC
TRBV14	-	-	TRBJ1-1	CASSRGSTEAFF	TGTGCCAGCAGCAGGGGTAGCACTGAAGCTTTCTTT
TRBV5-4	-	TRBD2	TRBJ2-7	CASSLKREAYYEQYF	TGTGCCAGCAGCTTGAAGCGGGAGGCTTACTACGAGCAGTACTTC
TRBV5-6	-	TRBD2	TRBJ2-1	CASSYGIAGGELGEQFF	TGTGCCAGCAGCTATGGAATAGCGGGAGGGGAGCTTGGGGAGCAGTTCTTC
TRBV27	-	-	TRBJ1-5	CASSSGGSNQPQHF	TGTGCCAGCAGTTCCGGGGGCAGCAATCAGCCCCAGCATTTT
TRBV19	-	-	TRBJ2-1	CASSIDGGNEQFF	TGTGCCAGTAGTATCGACGGGGGAAATGAGCAGTTCTTC
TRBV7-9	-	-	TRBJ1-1	CASSHLGLNTEAFF	TGTGCCAGCAGCCACCTCGGGTTGAACACTGAAGCTTTCTTT
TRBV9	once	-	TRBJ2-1	CASSRGGRSSYNEQFF	TGTGCCAGCAGTCGTGGCGGGCGGAGCTCCTACAATGAGCAGTTCTTC
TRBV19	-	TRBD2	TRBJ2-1	CASTPIAGAYHEQFF	TGTGCCAGTACCCCAATAGCGGGAGCTTATCATGAGCAGTTCTTC
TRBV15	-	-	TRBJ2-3	CATSRGLGTDTQYF	TGTGCCACCAGCAGGGGACTGGGCACAGATACGCAGTATTTT
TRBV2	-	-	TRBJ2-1	CASSEALVDNEQFF	TGTGCCAGCAGTGAAGCGCTTGTGGACAATGAGCAGTTCTTC
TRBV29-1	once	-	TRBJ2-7	CSVPGDSGEQYF	TGCAGCGTCCCGGGGGATTCTGGGGAGCAGTACTTC
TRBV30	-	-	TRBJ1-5	CAWSVLGGAEPQHF	TGTGCCTGGAGTGTACTTGGGGGCGCGGAGCCCCAGCATTTT
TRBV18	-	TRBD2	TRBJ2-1	CASSPPTLAGVSRNEQFF	TGTGCCAGCTCACCACCTACGCTAGCGGGAGTTTCCCGCAATGAGCAGTTCTTC
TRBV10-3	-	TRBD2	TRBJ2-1	CATQTASGIDEQFF	TGTGCCACCCAGACGGCTAGCGGGATTGATGAGCAGTTCTTC
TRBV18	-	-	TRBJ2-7	CASSDTRERYEQYF	TGTGCCAGCTCCGACACGAGAGAGAGATACGAGCAGTACTTC
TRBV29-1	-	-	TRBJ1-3	CSVRSTEDTIYF	TGCAGCGTTAGAAGTACGGAGGACACCATATATTTT
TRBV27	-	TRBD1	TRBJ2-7	CASRAGTGAFYEQYF	TGTGCCAGCAGAGCCGGGACAGGGGCCTTCTACGAGCAGTACTTC
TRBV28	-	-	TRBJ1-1	CASSFDSQGLEAFF	TGTGCCAGCAGTTTTGACAGCCAGGGTTTAGAAGCTTTCTTT
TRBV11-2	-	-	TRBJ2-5	CASRHSGHNYGTQYF	TGTGCCAGCAGGCATTCGGGACACAATTATGGGACCCAGTACTTC
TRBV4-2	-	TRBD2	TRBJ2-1	CASSQVPTSGRVLNEQFF	TGTGCCAGCAGCCAAGTACCGACTAGCGGGAGGGTCCTAAATGAGCAGTTCTTC
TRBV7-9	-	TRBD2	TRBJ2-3	CASSARLAGGTSTDTQYF	TGTGCCAGCAGCGCCCGACTAGCGGGAGGGACTAGCACAGATACGCAGTATTTT
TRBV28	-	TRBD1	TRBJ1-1	CASSLSEIEGGDRSHEAFF	TGTGCCAGCAGTTTATCAGAAATTGAAGGGGGCGACAGGTCACATGAAGCTTTCTTT
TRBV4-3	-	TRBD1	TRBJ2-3	CASSQGPTGAVGTDTQYF	TGCGCCAGCAGCCAAGGACCCACAGGGGCGGTCGGCACAGATACGCAGTATTTT
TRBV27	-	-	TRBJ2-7	CASSPNLYEQYF	TGTGCCAGCAGTCCCAACTTATACGAGCAGTACTTC
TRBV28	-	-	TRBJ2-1	CASSSLSGGNNEQFF	TGTGCCAGCAGTTCGCTTAGCGGAGGGAACAATGAGCAGTTCTTC
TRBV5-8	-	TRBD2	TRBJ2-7	CASSLQGLAGGFYEQYF	TGTGCCAGCAGCTTACAAGGACTAGCCGGGGGATTTTACGAGCAGTACTTC
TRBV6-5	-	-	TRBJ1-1	CASSYRQLQGAEAFF	TGTGCCAGCAGTTACCGGCAGCTCCAAGGAGCTGAAGCTTTCTTT
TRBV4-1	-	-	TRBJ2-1	CASSFAGKRVDEQFF	TGCGCCAGCAGCTTCGCAGGGAAACGGGTGGATGAGCAGTTCTTC
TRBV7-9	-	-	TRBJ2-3	CASSLGGEGLFTDTQYF	TGTGCCAGCAGCTTAGGGGGTGAGGGTTTGTTCACAGATACGCAGTATTTT
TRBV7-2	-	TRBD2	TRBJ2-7	CASSLARGGAGSYEQYF	TGTGCCAGCAGCTTAGCGCGGGGGGGCGCGGGATCCTACGAGCAGTACTTC
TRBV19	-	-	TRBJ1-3	CASSIDHVSGNTIYF	TGTGCCAGTAGTATAGACCACGTCTCTGGAAACACCATATATTTT
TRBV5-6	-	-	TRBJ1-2	CASSLGQTFYGYTF	TGTGCCAGCAGCTTGGGACAGACATTCTATGGCTACACCTTC
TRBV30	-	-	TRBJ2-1	CAWRGGRNEQFF	TGTGCCTGGAGGGGAGGACGGAATGAGCAGTTCTTC
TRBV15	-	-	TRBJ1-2	CATSREEADEGYTF	TGTGCCACCAGCAGAGAAGAGGCGGACGAGGGCTACACCTTC
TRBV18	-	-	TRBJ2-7	CASSPGRDFYEQYF	TGTGCCAGCTCACCCGGCAGGGATTTCTACGAGCAGTACTTC
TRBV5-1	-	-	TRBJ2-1	CASSLAWGRDHNEQFF	TGCGCCAGCAGCTTGGCCTGGGGGCGTGACCACAATGAGCAGTTCTTC
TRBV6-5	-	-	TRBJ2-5	CASKGSLYQETQYF	TGTGCCAGCAAGGGCAGCTTATACCAAGAGACCCAGTACTTC
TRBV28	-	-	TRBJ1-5	CASSLNSNQPQHF	TGTGCCAGCAGTTTAAATTCGAATCAGCCCCAGCATTTT
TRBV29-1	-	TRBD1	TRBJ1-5	CSALTGAQPQHF	TGCAGCGCCCTGACAGGGGCCCAGCCCCAGCATTTT
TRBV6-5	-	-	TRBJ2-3	CASSALRGLTDTQYF	TGTGCCAGCAGTGCTTTGAGGGGCCTCACAGATACGCAGTATTTT
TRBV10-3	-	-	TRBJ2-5	CAISGVPSGKGWRSETQYF	TGTGCCATCAGTGGAGTCCCAAGTGGGAAGGGGTGGCGGTCAGAGACCCAGTACTTC